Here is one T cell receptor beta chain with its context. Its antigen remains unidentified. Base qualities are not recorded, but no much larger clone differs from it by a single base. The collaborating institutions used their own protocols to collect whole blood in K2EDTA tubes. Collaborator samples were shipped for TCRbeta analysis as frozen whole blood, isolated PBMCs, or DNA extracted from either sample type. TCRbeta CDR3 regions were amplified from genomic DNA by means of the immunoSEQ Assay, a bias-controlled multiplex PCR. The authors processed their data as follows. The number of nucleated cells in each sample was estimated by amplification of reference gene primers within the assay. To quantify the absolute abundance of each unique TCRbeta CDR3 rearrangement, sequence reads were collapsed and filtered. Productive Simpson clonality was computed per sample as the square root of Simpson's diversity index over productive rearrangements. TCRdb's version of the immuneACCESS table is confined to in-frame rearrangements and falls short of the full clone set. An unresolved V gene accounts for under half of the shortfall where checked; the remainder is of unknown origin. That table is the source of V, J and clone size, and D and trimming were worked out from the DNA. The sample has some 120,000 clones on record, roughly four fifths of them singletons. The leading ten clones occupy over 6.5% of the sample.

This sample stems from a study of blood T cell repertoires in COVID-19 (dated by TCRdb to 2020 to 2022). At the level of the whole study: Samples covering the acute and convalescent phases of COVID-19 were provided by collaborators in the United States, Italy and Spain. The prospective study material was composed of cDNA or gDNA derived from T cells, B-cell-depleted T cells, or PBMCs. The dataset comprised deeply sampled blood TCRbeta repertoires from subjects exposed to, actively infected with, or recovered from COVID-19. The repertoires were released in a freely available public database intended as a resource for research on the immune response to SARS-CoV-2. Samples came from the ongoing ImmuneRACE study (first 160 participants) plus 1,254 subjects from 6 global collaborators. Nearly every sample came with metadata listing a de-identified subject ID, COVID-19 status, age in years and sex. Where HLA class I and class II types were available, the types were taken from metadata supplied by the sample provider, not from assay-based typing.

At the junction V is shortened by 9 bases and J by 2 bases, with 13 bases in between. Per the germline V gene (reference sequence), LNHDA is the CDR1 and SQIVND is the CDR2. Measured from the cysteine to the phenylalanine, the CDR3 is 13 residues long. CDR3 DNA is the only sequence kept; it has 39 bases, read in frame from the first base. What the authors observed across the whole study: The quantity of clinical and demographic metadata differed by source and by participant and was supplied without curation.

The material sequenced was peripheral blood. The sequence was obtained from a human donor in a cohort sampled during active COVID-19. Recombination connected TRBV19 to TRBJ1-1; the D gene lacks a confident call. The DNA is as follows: TGTGCCAGCAGGTACAGTCGAAACACTGAAGCTTTCTTT. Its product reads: CASRYSRNTEAFF.